This passage covers 11 T cell receptor beta chains from one sample sequenced in a study of STAT3 mutations in large granular lymphocyte leukemia. Profiled with immunoSEQ multiplex PCR; TCRdb holds only in-frame clones, not every one. The repertoire holds fewer than 2,500 clones, with roughly 22% as singletons. The antigens of these receptors remain unknown. Study-wide results and limits: Every T-LGLL patient had at least one immunodominant TCRbeta clonotype.

Sample: peripheral blood mononuclear cells. Receptors originate from a man aged 60 to 69 with T-cell large granular lymphocyte leukemia. Some clones in this sample may be carry-over from other donors' samples.

This clone has more than one count but fewer than ten. This chain connects TRBV5-4 to TRBJ2-7; possible D gene TRBD2, 6 bases. Germline values: CDR1 SGHNT, CDR2 YYREEE (reference sequence). V lost 0 bases and J 1 base, leaving 8 bases between the germline ends. This CDR3 contains 14 residues. DNA for the CDR3: TGTGCCAGCAGCTTGGATGGGGGGTCCTACGAGCAGTACTTC. Translation gives CASSLDGGSYEQYF.

The chain employs TRBV9 and TRBJ2-3, with D tentatively TRBD1 (6 bases). This CDR3 spans 15 amino acids. Trimming cost V 0 bases and J 4 bases, with 12 bases left between them. Germline-derived CDR1 and CDR2 are SGDLS and YYNGEE. In nucleotides, the CDR3 is TGTGCCAGCAGCGTAGGGAACTCAGGGGCAGATACGCAGTATTTT. As protein: CASSVGNSGADTQYF.

V usage is TRBV30 and J usage is TRBJ2-3; TRBD2 agrees at 7 bases. Germline lookup yields CDR1 GTSNPN and CDR2 SVGIG (reference sequence). The junction had 4 bases not matched to a gene; V was cut back by 2 bases and J by 2 bases. CDR3 length: 14 residues. CDR3: CAWSKAGYTDTQYF. CDR3 nucleotides: TGTGCCTGGAGTAAAGCGGGATACACAGATACGCAGTATTTT.

This clone has only a few counts. The V gene is TRBV4-2, the J gene TRBJ2-7; D possibly matches TRBD1 or TRBD2 (5 bases each). The CDR3 totals 16 residues. Trimming removed 0 bases from V and 3 bases from J, with 15 bases in between. Germline V gene sequence: CDR1 LGHNA, CDR2 YNFKEQ. CDR3 DNA sequence: TGTGCCAGCAGCCAAGATCTTGGCCAGGGAGACTACGAGCAGTACTTC. It translates to CASSQDLGQGDYEQYF.

This chain uses TRBV7-9 with TRBJ1-1, with D maybe TRBD1 (5 bases). This CDR3 is built from 14 residues. Trimming left V 1 base short and J 4 bases short, with 10 bases between. The germline V gene has CDR1 SEHNR and CDR2 FQNEAQ (reference sequence). The CDR3 nucleotides are TGTGCCAGCAGCTTAGAAATCGGGGGCACTGAAGCTTTCTTT. It translates to CASSLEIGGTEAFF.

The chain joins TRBV5-4 to TRBJ1-2; D remains ambiguous. Germline CDR1 reads SGHNT; CDR2 reads YYREEE (reference sequence). The CDR3 contains 13 residues. The ends were cut back, 4 bases at V and 8 bases at J, with 15 bases in the middle. CDR3 sequence (DNA): TGTGCCAGCAGCCCGACAACCTCGGGCGGCTACACCTTC. This codes for CASSPTTSGGYTF.

The J gene is TRBJ1-1, the V gene TRBV6-5; D may be TRBD1 (5 bases). The CDR3 spans 15 residues. The V and J ends lost 5 bases and 5 bases respectively, with 18 bases between them. Germline assignment: CDR1 MNHEY and CDR2 SVGAGI. CDR3 protein: CASSIPGASGTEAFF. CDR3 DNA: TGTGCCAGCAGTATTCCCGGGGCTAGTGGTACTGAAGCTTTCTTT.

The CDR3 nucleotides are TGTGCCAGCAGCCGGGGAGGGGGAATTCCCCCGGTCTACAATGAGCAGTTCTTC. It yields the protein CASSRGGGIPPVYNEQFF. The chain has TRBV7-9 and TRBJ2-1, with D possibly TRBD2 on 7 matching bases. The ends were cut back, 5 bases at V and 3 bases at J, with 23 bases in the middle. This CDR3 has 18 amino acids. Germline CDR1 SEHNR, CDR2 FQNEAQ (reference sequence).

The genes are TRBV10-3 and TRBJ2-7; 10 positions agree with TRBD2. CDR3 length: 14 residues. Germline V CDR1 and CDR2: ENHRY, SYGVKD. J lost 5 bases, V lost 6 bases, and 7 bases had no gene match. CDR3 sequence reads: CAISPTSGANEQYF. The CDR3 region has the DNA TGTGCCATCAGCCCCACTAGCGGGGCCAACGAGCAGTACTTC.

This clone has a handful of counts. V and J are TRBV5-4 and TRBJ2-7, with unresolved D. V lost 9 bases, J lost 3 bases, and 13 bases lay in between. There are 12 residues in the CDR3. Germline loops: CDR1 SGHNT, CDR2 YYREEE (reference sequence). This CDR3 reads CATRSPNYEQYF. As DNA, the CDR3 is TGTGCCACTAGGTCTCCGAACTACGAGCAGTACTTC.

This clone was counted between two and nine times. The V call is TRBV27, the J call TRBJ1-1; D not certain. Trimming pared 7 bases from V and 2 bases from J, leaving 11 bases between. There are 13 residues in the CDR3. In germline, CDR1 is MNHEY, CDR2 SMNVEV (reference sequence). The CDR3, as DNA: TGTGCCAGCACCAAGGACGGAAACACTGAAGCTTTCTTT. It translates to CASTKDGNTEAFF.